What follows are 25 T cell receptor beta chains derived from one specimen sequenced in a study of cytomegalovirus exposure and HLA in healthy donors. The method was immunoSEQ multiplex PCR; TCRdb's version includes in-frame clones alone and lacks a portion of them. The sample records around 98,000 clones, roughly 87% being singletons. Source material: PBMCs. These receptors were collected from a man between 18 and 29 years old in good health and CMV-seropositive.

The rearrangement uses TRBV6-6 and TRBJ2-5, with TRBD1 matching 7 bases. Germline V CDR1 and CDR2: MNHNY, SVGAGI (reference sequence). Germline trimming cut 2 bases from V and 5 bases from J; bases unmatched to any gene: 5. This CDR3 spans 14 amino acids. Here the CDR3 DNA reads TGTGCCAGCAGTTACAGGGGGCCACAGGAGACCCAGTACTTC. It encodes CASSYRGPQETQYF.

The V and J genes are TRBV7-2 and TRBJ2-5; tentative D call: TRBD2 (6 bases). V lost 1 base to trimming and J lost 2 bases, with 8 bases between them. The CDR3 has 14 residues. CDR1 and CDR2 (germline): SGHTA, FQGNSA. In DNA form, the CDR3 reads TGTGCCAGCAGCTTAGGCGGGATACAAGAGACCCAGTACTTC. As protein: CASSLGGIQETQYF.

The chain is built from TRBV19 and TRBJ2-1; TRBD2 might be the D (5 bases). The V and J ends lost 3 bases and 0 bases respectively, with 12 bases between them. The CDR3 sequence is 16 residues long. Germline V lookup: CDR1 LNHDA, CDR2 SQIVND (reference sequence). CDR3 in amino acids: CASSIGKRSSYNEQFF. CDR3 nucleotide sequence: TGTGCCAGTAGTATTGGGAAGCGGAGCTCCTACAATGAGCAGTTCTTC.

The chain couples TRBV5-8 to TRBJ2-4; TRBD1 agrees at 7 bases. This CDR3 region has 18 residues. CDR1 is SGHTS, CDR2 YDEGEE, per germline. The V and J ends lost 4 bases and 7 bases, in that order; junction bases with no gene match: 20. The CDR3 protein is CASSLRWGTADAWNIQYF. The CDR3 nucleotides read TGTGCCAGCAGCCTGAGATGGGGGACAGCTGACGCATGGAACATTCAGTACTTC.

The rearrangement uses TRBV19 and TRBJ2-2; 10 bases line up with TRBD2. There are 17 residues in the CDR3. With 7 bases clipped from V and 6 bases from J, the junction kept 14 bases outside the gene matches. CDR1 LNHDA and CDR2 SQIVND come from the germline V gene (reference sequence). This CDR3 reads CASTMARLAGVSGELFF. CDR3 in DNA: TGTGCCAGTACTATGGCCCGACTAGCGGGTGTTTCCGGGGAGCTGTTTTTT.

The chain combines TRBV9 with TRBJ2-5, with 12 bases that match TRBD2. Germline CDR1 and CDR2: SGDLS and YYNGEE. J was trimmed by 1 base and V by 0 bases; bases with no gene match: 4. The CDR3 loop spans 17 amino acids. CDR3 sequence: CASSVELAGGLQETQYF. The CDR3 DNA reads as TGTGCCAGCAGCGTAGAACTAGCGGGGGGCCTCCAAGAGACCCAGTACTTC.

CDR3 amino acids: CATGQGPYSNQPQHF. CDR3 nucleotides: TGTGCCACGGGACAGGGTCCTTATAGCAATCAGCCCCAGCATTTT. The J gene is TRBJ1-5, the V gene TRBV19; 9 nucleotides agree with TRBD1. Germline CDR1 is LNHDA and CDR2 is SQIVND (reference sequence). CDR3 size: 15 residues. With V trimmed by 10 bases and J by 0 bases, 7 bases remained unmatched.

V usage is TRBV29-1 and J usage is TRBJ2-3; the D is unclear. Germline CDR1 and CDR2: SQVTM and ANQGSEA. V gave up 0 bases and J gave up 1 base, with 5 bases separating them. The CDR3 spans 13 residues. The DNA for the CDR3 is TGCAGCGTTGAAGATCCCGGCACAGATACGCAGTATTTT. Translating gives CSVEDPGTDTQYF.

The chain carries TRBV7-2 and TRBJ2-1; tentatively, D is TRBD2 (6 bases). Germline CDR1 is SGHTA and CDR2 is FQGNSA. The CDR3 runs 17 residues. Trimming pared 5 bases from V and 2 bases from J, leaving 19 bases between. The CDR3 DNA follows: TGTGCCAGCAGCCGACCTTCGGGAGCGGAGACCTACAATGAGCAGTTCTTC. Residues: CASSRPSGAETYNEQFF.

The rearrangement links TRBV27 to TRBJ2-1; D may be TRBD1 (5 bases). The germline V gene encodes CDR1 MNHEY and CDR2 SMNVEV (reference sequence). Trimming removed 2 bases from V and 6 bases from J, with 14 bases in between. The CDR3 is 15 amino acids. The CDR3 sequence is CASSLIGDEGNEQFF. The CDR3 DNA reads TGTGCCAGCAGTTTAATAGGGGATGAAGGCAATGAGCAGTTCTTC.

Only one count was recorded for this clone. The chain carries TRBV6-6 and TRBJ2-7, with 9 nucleotides matching TRBD2. The CDR3 length is 14 residues. Losses at the gene ends were 9 bases for V and 5 bases for J; bases not matched to a gene: 11. Per germline, CDR1 MNHNY and CDR2 SVGAGI (reference sequence). Written as DNA, the CDR3 is TGTGCCAGTCGGTCCATAGCGGGAGTCAACGAGCAGTACTTC. Encoded protein: CASRSIAGVNEQYF.

The gene calls are TRBV10-3 and TRBJ1-1, with D uncertain. Germline V gene data show CDR1 as ENHRY and CDR2 as SYGVKD. V was cut by 6 bases and J by 4 bases, with 15 bases left in between. The CDR3 is 14 amino acids. CDR3 DNA: TGTGCCATCAGCTTTCACGAACGGGTCACTGAAGCTTTCTTT. The encoded protein is CAISFHERVTEAFF.

The chain carries TRBV29-1 and TRBJ2-2; possibly TRBD1 for D (5 bases). Trimming took off 5 bases at V and 1 base at J, with 5 bases between the two ends. This CDR3 is built from 12 residues. CDR1 is SQVTM and CDR2 is ANQGSEA in the germline V gene. The CDR3 protein is CSVTGNTGELFF. The CDR3 nucleotides are TGCAGCGTTACAGGGAACACCGGGGAGCTGTTTTTT.

The genes are TRBV25-1 and TRBJ2-7; the D gene is possibly TRBD1 (5 bases). The ends were cut back, 5 bases at V and 4 bases at J, with 15 bases in the middle. The CDR3 consists of 14 residues. Germline V gene sequence: CDR1 MGHDK, CDR2 SYGVNS. The chain's CDR3 is CASSSTLGVYEQYF. The DNA of the CDR3 is TGTGCCAGCAGTTCAACCCTAGGGGTGTACGAGCAGTACTTC.

The rearrangement uses TRBV5-1 and TRBJ2-3; 8 bases align to TRBD2. The trim removed 6 bases at V and 6 bases at J, leaving 9 bases unmatched. This CDR3 is 14 amino acids long. Per germline, CDR1 SGHRS and CDR2 YFSETQ. Written as DNA, the CDR3 is TGCGCCAGCACCAAAACTAGCGGAGGGGATACGCAGTATTTT. The encoded protein is CASTKTSGGDTQYF.

This clone was found a few times. The chain uses TRBV5-6 and TRBJ2-3, with 11 bases aligning to TRBD2. The CDR3 consists of 15 residues. Germline V gives CDR1 SGHDT, CDR2 YYEEEE. Losses at the gene ends were 2 bases for V and 6 bases for J; bases not matched to a gene: 5. The CDR3 spells CASSLLAGVADTQYF. The CDR3 region has the DNA TGTGCCAGCAGCTTACTAGCGGGGGTGGCGGATACGCAGTATTTT.

The chain is built from TRBV5-4 and TRBJ2-7; possibly TRBD1 for D (5 bases). Germline V gene sequence: CDR1 SGHNT, CDR2 YYREEE (reference sequence). The CDR3 is made up of 15 amino acids. With 0 bases removed from V and 1 base from J, the gap between germline ends came to 11 bases. The CDR3 DNA reads as TGTGCCAGCAGCTTGGACCCGGACACGTCCTACGAGCAGTACTTC. It specifies CASSLDPDTSYEQYF.

V gene TRBV5-1 combines with J gene TRBJ1-3; possibly TRBD1 for D (5 bases). CDR1 and CDR2 from the germline V gene are SGHRS and YFSETQ. Trimming took off 6 bases at V and 0 bases at J, with 13 bases between the two ends. The CDR3 has 15 residues. CDR3 in DNA: TGCGCCAGCACTCCGGCGGGGGGCTCTGGAAACACCATATATTTT. Protein: CASTPAGGSGNTIYF. Full variable domain (missing parts from reference TRBV5-1 and TRBJ1-3): KAGVTQTPRYLIKTRGQQVTLSCSPISGHRSVSWYQQTPGQGLQFLFEYFSETQRNKGNFPGRFSGRQFSNSRSEMNVSTLELGDSALYLCASTPAGGSGNTIYFGEGSWLTVV.

This clone has ten or more counts. The chain combines TRBV7-8 with TRBJ2-2; TRBD2 agrees at 12 bases. Germline CDR1 reads SGHVS; CDR2 reads FQNEAQ. This CDR3 is 18 amino acids long. V was clipped by 2 bases and J by 7 bases; unmatched bases: 11. The CDR3 reads CASSLFVLAGGLGGELFF. In DNA, the CDR3 is TGTGCCAGCAGCTTATTCGTCCTAGCGGGGGGGCTAGGCGGGGAGCTGTTTTTT.

This chain connects TRBV11-3 to TRBJ2-7; maybe TRBD1 (6 bases). CDR1 and CDR2 from the germline V gene are SGHNT and YENEEA. The CDR3 has 16 residues. V lost 5 bases to trimming and J lost 3 bases, with 20 bases between them. Written as DNA, the CDR3 is TGTGCCAGCAGCCCGCAGACAGGTTCCGGAGGCTACGAGCAGTACTTC. As protein: CASSPQTGSGGYEQYF.

The chain joins TRBV7-2 to TRBJ1-5, with 7 bases matching TRBD1. The CDR3 sequence is 17 residues long. Germline V gene lookup returns CDR1 SGHTA and CDR2 FQGNSA. V gave up 5 bases and J gave up 0 bases; unmatched junction bases: 10. CDR3 sequence (DNA): TGTGCCAGCAGCCGCCTCGACAGGGAATATAGCAATCAGCCCCAGCATTTT. Translating gives CASSRLDREYSNQPQHF.

CDR3 nucleotides: TGTGCCAGCAGTTTTGCCGGGACAGGCCAACGAGGGGGGTACAATGAGCAGTTCTTC. Its translation: CASSFAGTGQRGGYNEQFF. The chain couples TRBV6-4 to TRBJ2-1; 8 nucleotides match TRBD1. Germline trimming cut 5 bases from V and 4 bases from J; bases unmatched to any gene: 19. CDR1 is MRHNA, CDR2 SNTAGT, per germline. This CDR3 is built from 19 residues.

The chain is built from TRBV11-3 and TRBJ1-1; D uncertain. The germline gives CDR1 SGHNT, CDR2 YENEEA. The CDR3 runs to 14 residues. V was trimmed by 0 bases and J by 0 bases, leaving 5 bases between them. CDR3 amino acids: CASSLDSLNTEAFF. In nucleotides, the CDR3 is TGTGCCAGCAGCTTAGACAGTTTGAACACTGAAGCTTTCTTT.

The chain employs TRBV5-6 and TRBJ2-5; D unresolved. From germline, CDR1 is SGHDT and CDR2 YYEEEE. Deletions cut 4 bases from V and 5 bases from J, with 12 bases between. There are 13 residues in the CDR3. The CDR3 DNA is TGTGCCAGCAGCCCCACCGGGTGGGAGACCCAGTACTTC. It is translated as CASSPTGWETQYF. Filled out from reference TRBV5-6 and TRBJ2-5, the complete variable domain reads DAGVTQSPTHLIKTRGQQVTLRCSPKSGHDTVSWYQQALGQGPQFIFQYYEEEERQRGNFPDRFSGHQFPNYSSELNVNALLLGDSALYLCASSPTGWETQYFGPGTRLLVL.

This chain joins TRBV10-3 and TRBJ2-7; 9 nucleotides align to TRBD2. Germline-derived CDR1 and CDR2 are ENHRY and SYGVKD. V lost 0 bases to trimming and J lost 3 bases; unmatched junction nucleotides: 6. The CDR3 is made up of 16 amino acids. The CDR3 region is CAISESQAGGVYEQYF. DNA for the CDR3: TGTGCCATCAGTGAGTCCCAGGCGGGAGGGGTCTACGAGCAGTACTTC.